The present T cell receptor (beta chain) was sequenced within a study of blood T cell repertoires in COVID-19. About the research overall: The analysed material was cDNA or gDNA that came from T cells, B-cell-depleted T cells, or PBMCs.

The CDR3 is 15 residues long. Trimming shortened V by 7 bases and J by 0 bases, and 16 bases separated the two germline ends. CDR1 is MDHEN, CDR2 SYDVKM, per germline. This clone was counted a few times. The assay was immunoSEQ multiplex PCR, and TCRdb's table has in-frame clones only and misses some. The repertoire holds 72,000 or so clones, with 81% as singletons. The receptor was isolated from a human donor in a cohort sampled during active COVID-19. The chain employs TRBV28 and TRBJ2-7; D might be TRBD2 (6 bases). Sequencing was done on a sample of peripheral blood. The chain's CDR3 is CASTLEDGSSYEQYF. The DNA for the CDR3 is TGTGCCAGCACCCTGGAGGACGGGAGCTCCTACGAGCAGTACTTC.